The next 19 T cell receptor beta chains were all read from a single sample in a study of radiotherapy plus CTLA-4 blockade in lung cancer. The protocol was immunoSEQ multiplex PCR, while the TCRdb copy is restricted to in-frame clones and leaves out a portion. The table includes tens of thousands of clones, about four fifths detected once. The sequences come from peripheral blood, collected from a patient treated with radiotherapy plus ipilimumab. The source of these receptors is a human donor with non-small cell lung cancer that progressed on radiotherapy plus ipilimumab.

This clone was observed once. The rearrangement links TRBV6-5 to TRBJ1-5, with D perhaps TRBD1 (5 bases). CDR3 size: 14 residues. The germline V and J ends were trimmed by 5 bases and 0 bases, with 8 bases remaining between them. Looked up from germline, CDR1 is MNHEY and CDR2 is SVGAGI. The CDR3 reads CASSEGDSNQPQHF. The CDR3 bases are TGTGCCAGCAGTGAAGGGGATAGCAATCAGCCCCAGCATTTT.

The chain couples TRBV6-6 to TRBJ1-2; D is unresolved. The V and J ends lost 2 bases and 0 bases respectively, with 7 bases between them. The CDR3 contains 14 residues. Germline assignment: CDR1 MNHNY and CDR2 SVGAGI (reference sequence). The CDR3 reads CASSYRGANYGYTF. The CDR3, as DNA: TGTGCCAGCAGTTACCGCGGAGCTAACTATGGCTACACCTTC.

This clone turned up a few times. The chain couples TRBV6-5 to TRBJ2-6; D is ambiguous. CDR3 length: 13 residues. CDR1 and CDR2 from the germline V gene are MNHEY and SVGAGI. The V end was cut by 6 bases, the J end by 1 base, with 4 bases between. The CDR3, as DNA: TGTGCCAGCAGCAATTCTGGGGCCAACGTCCTGACTTTC. Translating gives CASSNSGANVLTF.

This clone appeared a few times. This rearrangement joins TRBV18 to TRBJ2-3; weak D call: TRBD2 (5 bases). The V end was cut by 6 bases, the J end by 6 bases, with 13 bases between. There are 13 residues in the CDR3. The germline V gene encodes CDR1 KGHSH and CDR2 LQKENI. CDR3 in DNA: TGTGCCAGCTCTCAACTAGTCGCCGATACGCAGTATTTT. Protein sequence: CASSQLVADTQYF.

This clone was seen a few times. V gene TRBV9 combines with J gene TRBJ2-3, with D perhaps matching TRBD1 (6 bases). Trimming took 3 bases from V and 1 from J, leaving 12 bases between them. CDR1 and CDR2 (germline): SGDLS, YYNGEE. The CDR3 covers 15 residues. CDR3 sequence reads: CASSDLRQGTDTQYF. CDR3 nucleotides: TGTGCCAGCAGCGACCTACGACAGGGCACAGATACGCAGTATTTT.

V gene TRBV7-3 combines with J gene TRBJ2-3; 7 positions match TRBD2. The J segment lost 4 bases and the V segment lost 2 bases, leaving 18 bases of the junction unmatched. The germline V gene encodes CDR1 SGHTA and CDR2 FQGTGA. The CDR3 spans 19 residues. Written as DNA, the CDR3 is TGTGCCAGCAGCTTATGGCTCGGGCTAGCGGCTCTTGCCGCAGATACGCAGTATTTT. Amino acids: CASSLWLGLAALAADTQYF.

This clone has a single count. The chain employs TRBV25-1 and TRBJ2-5; D is perhaps TRBD2 (7 bases). This CDR3 spans 15 amino acids. Trimming removed 0 bases from V and 4 bases from J, with 12 bases in between. The germline V gene has CDR1 MGHDK and CDR2 SYGVNS. The chain's CDR3 is CASSEYGGGRETQYF. The CDR3 DNA reads TGTGCCAGCAGTGAATATGGGGGGGGGCGAGAGACCCAGTACTTC.

This clone occurred a few times. The same CDR3 can be traced to other DNA sequences in this sample. The genes are TRBV6-5 and TRBJ1-2; 10 bases are a match to TRBD1. Germline assignment: CDR1 MNHEY and CDR2 SVGAGI. V was clipped by 2 bases and J by 2 bases; unmatched bases: 5. The CDR3 consists of 16 residues. The CDR3 sequence is CASSYLGQGTNYGYTF. CDR3 nucleotides: TGTGCCAGCAGTTACCTGGGACAGGGGACGAACTATGGCTACACCTTC.

This clone appeared a single time. The chain carries TRBV19 and TRBJ2-7; TRBD1 aligns across 10 bases. Trimming took 3 bases from V and 3 from J; bases not matched to a gene: 8. CDR1 is LNHDA, CDR2 SQIVND, per germline (reference sequence). The CDR3 is 16 residues long. The CDR3 region has the DNA TGTGCCAGTAGTATCTCCGGGACAGGGGCGATCTACGAGCAGTACTTC. Its protein product is CASSISGTGAIYEQYF.

As regards this clone: Since the CDR3 does not end with the conserved phenylalanine or tryptophan, this likely comes from a read error. The J gene is TRBJ1-5, the V gene TRBV7-2, with D perhaps TRBD1 (5 bases). The CDR3 is made up of 15 amino acids. Deletions cut 0 bases from V and 7 bases from J, with 13 bases between. Germline values: CDR1 SGHTA, CDR2 FQGNSA. The CDR3 nucleotides read TGTGCCAGCAGCTTAGCGGCCAGGGCGGGACAGCCCCAGCATCTT. This encodes CASSLAARAGQPQHL.

This clone was detected only a few times. This sequence joins TRBV5-1 and TRBJ2-5, with TRBD2 matching 10 bases. Looked up from germline, CDR1 is SGHRS and CDR2 is YFSETQ. The trim removed 4 bases at V and 1 base at J, leaving 7 bases unmatched. The CDR3 loop spans 16 amino acids. The CDR3, as DNA: TGCGCCAGCAGCCCAGAGGCTAGCGGGGGCCAAGAGACCCAGTACTTC. Its translation: CASSPEASGGQETQYF.

This sequence joins TRBV6-1 and TRBJ2-3, with a weak D call TRBD2 (6 bases). Germline CDR1 reads MNHNS; CDR2 reads SASEGT. Trimming took off 6 bases at V and 0 bases at J, with 13 bases between the two ends. The CDR3 is made up of 15 amino acids. CDR3 nucleotide sequence: TGTGCCAGCAGGTGGGCGAGCGGGAGCACAGATACGCAGTATTTT. Encoded protein: CASRWASGSTDTQYF.

This clone was seen more than once but under ten times. The J gene is TRBJ2-3, the V gene TRBV18; 13 nucleotides align to TRBD2. The germline CDR1 and CDR2 sequences are KGHSH and LQKENI. There are 17 residues in the CDR3. The V segment lost 4 bases and the J segment 5 bases; nucleotides outside the gene matches: 9. CDR3 region: CASSQGTSGAIGDTQYF. DNA for the CDR3: TGTGCCAGCTCACAGGGGACTAGCGGGGCCATAGGAGATACGCAGTATTTT.

This chain uses TRBV14 with TRBJ2-7; the D gene is possibly TRBD1 (5 bases). The CDR3 loop spans 15 amino acids. In germline, CDR1 is SGHDN, CDR2 FVKESK. V shed 1 base and J shed 2 bases, with 12 bases lying between them. In nucleotides, the CDR3 is TGTGCCAGCAGCCAAGGGTGGGGCCCACCCTACGAGCAGTACTTC. As protein: CASSQGWGPPYEQYF. Full variable domain (remainder filled in from reference TRBV14 and TRBJ2-7): EAGVTQFPSHSVIEKGQTVTLRCDPISGHDNLYWYRRVMGKEIKFLLHFVKESKQDESGMPNNRFLAERTGGTYSTLKVQPAELEDSGVYFCASSQGWGPPYEQYFGPGTRLTVT.

V usage is TRBV5-1 and J usage is TRBJ2-2, with 10 bases lining up with TRBD2. J lost 6 bases, V lost 0 bases, and 8 bases had no gene match. The CDR3 covers 17 residues. Germline values: CDR1 SGHRS, CDR2 YFSETQ. The DNA of the CDR3 is TGCGCCAGCAGCTTGGAGCAAGCGGGGGGGCCGTCCGGGGAGCTGTTTTTT. It is translated as CASSLEQAGGPSGELFF.

The J gene is TRBJ2-7, the V gene TRBV11-2; TRBD2 matches at 11 bases. The junction had 13 bases not matched to a gene; V was cut back by 6 bases and J by 0 bases. The germline CDR1 and CDR2 sequences are SGHAT and FQNNGV. The CDR3 has 18 residues. CDR3 in DNA: TGTGCCAGCAGTTCCCTAGGGCTAGCGGGGGGTTCCTCCTACGAGCAGTACTTC. Its translation is CASSSLGLAGGSSYEQYF. Complete variable domain (other parts from reference TRBV11-2 and TRBJ2-7): EAGVAQSPRYKIIEKRQSVAFWCNPISGHATLYWYQQILGQGPKLLIQFQNNGVVDDSQLPKDRFSAERLKGVDSTLKIQPAKLEDSAVYLCASSSLGLAGGSSYEQYFGPGTRLTVT.

This sequence joins TRBV10-3 and TRBJ1-1; 8 bases map to TRBD1. J gave up 2 bases and V 5 bases, and 4 bases lay outside the gene matches. The length of the CDR3 is 14 residues. Germline V gives CDR1 ENHRY, CDR2 SYGVKD. CDR3: CAISSGTGNTEAFF. The CDR3, as DNA: TGTGCCATCAGTTCCGGGACAGGTAACACTGAAGCTTTCTTT.

This clone was seen only a few times. V usage is TRBV5-1 and J usage is TRBJ2-7; TRBD1 might be the D (6 bases). Germline-derived CDR1 and CDR2 are SGHRS and YFSETQ. V was cut by 4 bases and J by 1 base, with 9 bases left in between. The CDR3 is made up of 13 amino acids. The CDR3 sequence is CASSAGTSYEQYF. The CDR3 bases are TGCGCCAGCAGCGCCGGGACATCCTACGAGCAGTACTTC.

The chain has TRBV11-3 and TRBJ2-3, with 9 bases that match TRBD2. Trimming cost V 6 bases and J 0 bases; bases outside gene matches: 7. The germline CDR1 and CDR2 sequences are SGHNT and YENEEA. The CDR3 runs to 16 residues. The CDR3 coding sequence is TGTGCCAGCAGTCTAGTAGCGGGGGCCAGCACAGATACGCAGTATTTT. It encodes CASSLVAGASTDTQYF.